One T cell receptor (beta chain) is described in this entry. The data were taken from a study of blood T cell repertoires in COVID-19. Across the whole study: From the United States, Italy and Spain came samples of acute and convalescent COVID-19.

The length of the CDR3 is 12 residues. Unmatched junction bases numbered 1, after V lost 7 bases and J lost 7 bases. The germline gives CDR1 SEHNR, CDR2 FQNEAQ (reference sequence). In the original workflow: By means of reference gene primer amplification, nucleated cell counts were estimated. Measured with immunoSEQ multiplex PCR; TCRdb has only the in-frame clones, and not every one. That table is the source of V, J and clone size, and D and trimming were worked out from the DNA. Here the sample spans approximately 330,000 clones, roughly 90% being singletons. The V and J genes are TRBV7-9 and TRBJ1-6; TRBD1 matches 7 bases. The sample comprised peripheral blood. The clonotype comes from a woman in her thirties or forties with COVID-19, enrolled during active disease. Written as DNA, the CDR3 is TGTGCCAGCAAGGGGGCCAATTCACCCCTCCACTTT. This translates into CASKGANSPLHF.